This TCR beta chain is from a study of neurological immune-mediated disorders. The unsorted libraries were produced from 2 million PBMCs held at -80 C. This clonotype was recorded at least ten times. Each TCR transcript was tagged with a 10-nucleotide random UMI during 5'RACE. TCRdb independently ran MiXCR on the 5' RACE reads; one entry per CDR3 protein. The sample has about 65,000 distinct CDR3 sequences; over 4% are singletons. The receptor was isolated from a man in his fifties or sixties with multiple sclerosis. Sequenced: PBMCs.

The CDR3 sequence: CASSPGGRITSGNTIYF. CDR3 coding DNA: TGCGCCAGCAGCCCCGGGGGCAGAATTACCTCTGGAAACACCATATATTTT. The chain employs TRBV5-1 and TRBJ1-3; possibly TRBD1 for D (6 bases). CDR1 SGHRS and CDR2 YFSETQ come from the germline V gene. The germline V and J ends were trimmed by 4 bases and 0 bases, with 17 bases remaining between them. The length of the CDR3 is 17 residues.